A selection of T cell receptor beta chains follows, all from one sample in a study of response to subunit inactivated influenza vaccine. TCRdb independently ran MiXCR on the RT-PCR reads; one entry per CDR3 protein. The profile shows over 300,000 distinct CDR3 sequences, roughly 22% of them singletons. The specimen comprised PBMCs from blood, sampled about 20 months after vaccination. All receptors come from a man between 50 and 69 years old who received an inactivated influenza vaccine. CDR3s include the opening cysteine and the closing phenylalanine or tryptophan. D genes are given only for firm matches. Not all rows give a size; the values are once, few, many and, for expanded clones, a class.

J gene | D gene | clone size | V gene | CDR3 DNA | CDR3 protein
TRBJ1-1 | . | . | TRBV10-3 | TGTGCCATCAGGGGGCTGAACACTGAAGCTTTCTTT | CAIRGLNTEAFF
TRBJ1-6 | . | . | TRBV7-2 | TGTGCCGTACAGAATTTTGGGGCAGTTTATAATTCACCCCTCCACTTT | CAVQNFGAVYNSPLHF
TRBJ2-1 | . | few | TRBV4-3 | TGCGCCAGCAGCCAAGATAGCGCGGGGTACAATGAGCAGTTCTTC | CASSQDSAGYNEQFF
TRBJ2-5 | . | few | TRBV20-1 | TGCAGTGCTAGAGAAGTGGGAGAGGAGACCCAGTACTTC | CSAREVGEETQYF
TRBJ1-2 | TRBD1 | few | TRBV25-1 | TGTGCCAGCACTACAGGGGACAGGCGGGATGGCTACACCTTC | CASTTGDRRDGYTF
TRBJ1-1 | TRBD1 | few | TRBV12-3/TRBV12-4 | TGTGCCAGCAGCCCGGCGACAGGGCTGAACACTGAAGCTTTCTTT | CASSPATGLNTEAFF
TRBJ1-5 | . | few | TRBV12-3/TRBV12-4 | TGTGCCAGCAGTAAGACCAGGGGAAGCAATCAGCCCCAGCATTTT | CASSKTRGSNQPQHF
TRBJ1-1 | . | . | TRBV6-5 | TGTGCCAGCAGTTTCGACTCCGGCACTGAAGCTTTCTTT | CASSFDSGTEAFF
TRBJ1-6 | TRBD1 | many | TRBV12-3/TRBV12-4 | TGTGCCAGCGGGACAGGACACAATTCACCCCTCCACTTT | CASGTGHNSPLHF
TRBJ2-1 | . | . | TRBV3-1 | TGTGCCAGCAGCCAATTGCGCGACAATGAGCAGTTCTTC | CASSQLRDNEQFF
TRBJ2-7 | TRBD2 | . | TRBV27 | TGTGCCAGCAGTTCGGGAAGCGGGGGTTACGAGCAGTACTTC | CASSSGSGGYEQYF
TRBJ2-1 | TRBD1 | . | TRBV12-3/TRBV12-4 | TGTGCCAGCAGTCATGAGGGGGCGAGCAACAATGAGCAGTTCTTC | CASSHEGASNNEQFF
TRBJ2-7 | TRBD2 | . | TRBV7-9 | TGTGCCAGCAGCTTTGGAGCGGGATATGGGGACGAGCAGTACTTC | CASSFGAGYGDEQYF
TRBJ2-5 | . | few | TRBV29-1 | TGCAGCGTCGAAGTAAATAGGAGGGAGACCCAGTACTTC | CSVEVNRRETQYF
TRBJ2-3 | . | few | TRBV28 | TGTGCCAGCAGTTTTGACTCCGGGGGCACAGATACGCAGTATTTT | CASSFDSGGTDTQYF
TRBJ2-2 | . | . | TRBV27 | TGTGCCAGCAGTTTGTTTGACGATGGCGGGGAGCTGTTTTTT | CASSLFDDGGELFF
TRBJ1-4 | . | once | TRBV4-1 | TGCGCCAGCAGCCAAGATCGGACAGCCTCTAATGAAAAACTGTTTTTT | CASSQDRTASNEKLFF
TRBJ2-7 | . | many | TRBV20-1 | TGCAGTGCTAGACAATCCTACGAGCAGTACTTC | CSARQSYEQYF
TRBJ1-5 | TRBD1 | many | TRBV6-1 | TGTGCCAGCAGATACAGGGGTGACAATCAGCCCCAGCATTTT | CASRYRGDNQPQHF
TRBJ2-1 | . | few | TRBV5-1 | TGCGCCAGCAGCTTGGAACCATTCAATGAGCAGTTCTTC | CASSLEPFNEQFF
TRBJ1-2 | . | . | TRBV28 | TGTGCCAGCAGTTTACCAGGGCCGCGGGGTAACTATGGCTACACCTTC | CASSLPGPRGNYGYTF
TRBJ1-1 | . | . | TRBV29-1 | TGCAGCGTTGAGGAGGGGGGTATGGGCACTGAAGCTTTCTTT | CSVEEGGMGTEAFF
TRBJ1-4 | TRBD1 | . | TRBV3-1 | TGTGCCAACAGCCAGATACAGGGGGCGCGGAATGAAAAACTGTTTTTT | CANSQIQGARNEKLFF
TRBJ1-1 | . | few | TRBV12-3/TRBV12-4 | TGTGCCAGCAGCTACCGGGGCAGGGTAGGGGAAGCTTTCTTT | CASSYRGRVGEAFF
TRBJ2-5 | TRBD1 | few | TRBV6-1 | TGTGCCAGCATATTGGACAGGGGGCAAGAGACCCAGTACTTC | CASILDRGQETQYF
TRBJ2-1 | TRBD2 | . | TRBV9 | TGTGCCAGCAGCGGCGAGCGGGAGCGGTACAATGAGCAGTTCTTC | CASSGERERYNEQFF
TRBJ1-5 | . | . | TRBV20-1 | TGCAGTGCTAGAGATAGCACCCGCGGTCAGCCCCAGCATTTT | CSARDSTRGQPQHF
TRBJ2-7 | . | few | TRBV5-1 | TGCGCCAGCAGCTTGTTCGAGGGTAACGAGCAGTACTTC | CASSLFEGNEQYF
TRBJ1-2 | TRBD1 | . | TRBV7-2 | TGTGCCAGCAGCTTAAAACTACCGGACAGGGGTGGTGGCTACACCTTC | CASSLKLPDRGGGYTF
TRBJ2-7 | . | few | TRBV13 | TGTGCCAGCAGCCAACGGACCCACGAGCAGTACTTC | CASSQRTHEQYF
TRBJ2-2 | . | many | TRBV9 | TGTGCCAGCAGCGTGGCGACCGGGGAGCTGTTTTTT | CASSVATGELFF
TRBJ1-5 | . | many | TRBV24-1 | TGTGCCACCAGTGATAGTGTGGGGACCGGCCTCAATCAGCCCCAGCATTTT | CATSDSVGTGLNQPQHF
TRBJ2-1 | TRBD1 | few | TRBV5-1 | TGCGCCAGCAGCTTGGAGGGGACAGCTATCTACAATGAGCAGTTCTTC | CASSLEGTAIYNEQFF
TRBJ1-6 | . | . | TRBV6-2/TRBV6-3 | TGTGCCAGCAGTTACTCGAAGCGCTCCTATAATTCACCCCTCCACTTT | CASSYSKRSYNSPLHF
TRBJ1-6 | TRBD1 | few | TRBV12-3/TRBV12-4 | TGTGCCAGCAGGGTGGGACAGGGAGTCTATTCACCCCTCCACTTT | CASRVGQGVYSPLHF